These 17 T cell receptor beta chains came from one sample sequenced in a study of PD-1 blockade in classical Hodgkin lymphoma. As to time point: cycle 4 day 1 (C4D1), after around six weeks of nivolumab. All patients experienced relapse after autologous stem cell transplantation, and brentuximab vedotin exposure was variable. The assay was immunoSEQ multiplex PCR, and TCRdb's table has in-frame clones only and misses some. Among about 64,000 clones listed, more than 80% were seen once. The sequences come from peripheral blood mononuclear cells (PBMCs), collected before the fourth cycle of nivolumab. These TCRs come from a human donor with classical Hodgkin lymphoma.

This clone was detected only once. The CDR3 DNA sequence: TGTGCCAGCAGCCCTAGGGGGGCTCAGCCCCAGCATTTT. Its translation: CASSPRGAQPQHF. The rearrangement uses TRBV7-6 and TRBJ1-5; possible D gene TRBD1, 6 bases. The V and J ends lost 5 bases and 6 bases respectively, with 11 bases between them. Germline lookup yields CDR1 SGHVS and CDR2 FNYEAQ. The CDR3 has 13 amino acids.

The J gene is TRBJ2-1, the V gene TRBV10-2; unclear D gene. This CDR3 contains 11 residues. Germline V CDR1 and CDR2: WSHSY, SAAADI. The germline V and J ends were trimmed by 3 bases and 9 bases, with 6 bases remaining between them. The CDR3 nucleotides are TGCGCCAGCAGTGACGCGGCTGAGCAGTTCTTC. It specifies CASSDAAEQFF.

The genes are TRBV27 and TRBJ2-1; D might be TRBD2 (5 bases). Trimming removed 3 bases from V and 3 bases from J, with 9 bases in between. This CDR3 is built from 14 residues. Germline assignment: CDR1 MNHEY and CDR2 SMNVEV (reference sequence). CDR3 nucleotides: TGTGCCAGCAGTTTGGACTCCCTCTACAATGAGCAGTTCTTC. Translating it yields CASSLDSLYNEQFF.

This clone was found once. V gene TRBV4-1 combines with J gene TRBJ1-1, with D hard to call. Trimming pared 4 bases from V and 8 bases from J, leaving 14 bases between. The CDR3 covers 13 residues. Germline values: CDR1 MGHRA, CDR2 YSYEKL. DNA for the CDR3: TGCGCCAGCAGCCCACTTGGCGGGGTGGAAGCTTTCTTT. It yields the protein CASSPLGGVEAFF.

This clone was detected once. The rearrangement uses TRBV14 and TRBJ1-1; D unclear. V was cut by 0 bases and J by 4 bases, with 9 bases left in between. Germline V lookup: CDR1 SGHDN, CDR2 FVKESK. The CDR3 length is 14 residues. DNA of the CDR3: TGTGCCAGCAGCCAAGATAGGGTGCGCACTGAAGCTTTCTTT. This translates into CASSQDRVRTEAFF.

The table lists this clone with a count of one. The gene calls are TRBV6-6 and TRBJ2-2; D possibly corresponds to TRBD1 (5 bases). V lost 5 bases to trimming and J lost 2 bases, with 9 bases between them. Germline CDR1 reads MNHNY; CDR2 reads SVGAGI (reference sequence). The CDR3 runs to 14 residues. CDR3 sequence (DNA): TGTGCCAGCAGTCACGACAGAAACACCGGGGAGCTGTTTTTT. Encoded protein: CASSHDRNTGELFF.

The V gene is TRBV6-6, the J gene TRBJ2-7; D unclear. V lost 0 bases and J 3 bases, leaving 3 bases between the germline ends. The CDR3 runs to 12 residues. In germline, CDR1 is MNHNY, CDR2 SVGAGI (reference sequence). CDR3 residues: CASSYSVYEQYF. In nucleotides, the CDR3 is TGTGCCAGCAGTTACTCGGTCTACGAGCAGTACTTC.

The chain recombines TRBV27 with TRBJ2-3; TRBD2 agrees at 15 bases. The CDR3 is 18 residues long. V trimming: 6 bases; J trimming: 3 bases; junction bases outside the gene matches: 10. Germline V gene lookup returns CDR1 MNHEY and CDR2 SMNVEV (reference sequence). DNA of the CDR3: TGTGCCAGCAGACGGACTAGCGGGAGGGCCGTGACAACAGATACGCAGTATTTT. Translation gives CASRRTSGRAVTTDTQYF.

The chain links TRBV5-1 to TRBJ2-1; possibly TRBD2 for D (6 bases). Germline CDR1 and CDR2: SGHRS and YFSETQ. Trimming left V 4 bases short and J 5 bases short, with 22 bases between. CDR3 length: 17 residues. Here the CDR3 reads CASSVSGPWTTHNEQFF. CDR3 bases: TGCGCCAGCAGCGTGAGCGGTCCGTGGACTACCCACAATGAGCAGTTCTTC.

This chain uses TRBV5-1 with TRBJ2-7, with TRBD1 identical over 8 bases. The CDR3 has 14 residues. Germline V gene sequence: CDR1 SGHRS, CDR2 YFSETQ. Unmatched junction bases numbered 1, after V lost 0 bases and J lost 2 bases. CDR3 amino acids: CASSLETGAYEQYF. The CDR3 DNA reads TGCGCCAGCAGCTTGGAGACAGGGGCCTACGAGCAGTACTTC.

In regard to this clone: Other DNA sequences in the sample encode the same CDR3. The chain uses TRBV9 and TRBJ1-3; D uncertain. Germline V lookup: CDR1 SGDLS, CDR2 YYNGEE. This CDR3 region has 13 residues. Trimming removed 0 bases from V and 1 base from J, with 2 bases in between. CDR3 region: CASSVGSGNTIYF. DNA of the CDR3: TGTGCCAGCAGCGTAGGGTCTGGAAACACCATATATTTT.

This clone appeared once. The V call is TRBV18, the J call TRBJ2-3; a weak D match, TRBD2 (5 bases). Trimming removed 5 bases from V and 2 bases from J, with 14 bases in between. The CDR3 runs 15 residues. Germline lookup yields CDR1 KGHSH and CDR2 LQKENI. For the CDR3, the DNA is TGTGCCAGCTCATCCATAGAGCGGAACACAGATACGCAGTATTTT. Encoded protein: CASSSIERNTDTQYF. Drawing the rest from reference TRBV18 and TRBJ2-3, the complete variable domain is NAGVMQNPRHLVRRRGQEARLRCSPMKGHSHVYWYRQLPEEGLKFMVYLQKENIIDESGMPKERFSAEFPKEGPSILRIQQVVRGDSAAYFCASSSIERNTDTQYFGPGTRLTVL.

The CDR3 nucleotides are TGTGCCAGTAGTATCGGAACTATCGGGATCTACAATGAGCAGTTCTTC. Translated, it gives CASSIGTIGIYNEQFF. J is TRBJ2-1 and V is TRBV19; a weak D match, TRBD2 (5 bases). This CDR3 spans 16 amino acids. Germline CDR1 is LNHDA and CDR2 is SQIVND (reference sequence). Trimming left V 3 bases short and J 3 bases short, with 15 bases between.

The chain combines TRBV7-7 with TRBJ2-5; D is uncertain. Germline CDR1 SSHAT, CDR2 FNYEAQ (reference sequence). Between the trimmed V and J ends, which lost 5 bases and 3 bases, there was a span of 13 bases. The CDR3 has 14 amino acids. CDR3 loop: CASSTHKEEETQYF. CDR3 nucleotide sequence: TGTGCCAGCAGCACCCATAAAGAGGAAGAGACCCAGTACTTC.

The J gene is TRBJ1-6, the V gene TRBV6-6; D uncertain. CDR3 length: 14 amino acids. Trimming pared 0 bases from V and 11 bases from J, leaving 11 bases between. Germline-derived CDR1 and CDR2 are MNHNY and SVGAGI (reference sequence). CDR3 protein: CASSYSGERPPLHF. The CDR3, as DNA: TGTGCCAGCAGTTACTCGGGAGAGAGGCCACCCCTCCACTTT.

The chain is built from TRBV19 and TRBJ2-4; a possible D gene is TRBD1 (5 bases). CDR1 is LNHDA, CDR2 SQIVND, per germline (reference sequence). The V end was cut by 4 bases, the J end by 9 bases, with 13 bases between. The CDR3 is made up of 13 amino acids. The CDR3 loop is CASSSRESGIQYF. The CDR3 nucleotides are TGTGCCAGTAGTAGCAGGGAATCCGGCATTCAGTACTTC. The full variable domain, completed using reference TRBV19 and TRBJ2-4, is DGGITQSPKYLFRKEGQNVTLSCEQNLNHDAMYWYRQDPGQGLRLIYYSQIVNDFQKGDIAEGYSVSREKKESFPLTVTSAQKNPTAFYLCASSSRESGIQYFGAGTRLSVL.

The CDR3 loop reads CASSLDPSLGQFF. CDR3 bases: TGCGCCAGCAGCTTGGACCCGTCTTTGGGGCAGTTCTTC. The V and J genes are TRBV5-1 and TRBJ2-1; no definite D call. Germline V CDR1 and CDR2: SGHRS, YFSETQ. The CDR3 has 13 residues. The ends were cut back, 0 bases at V and 12 bases at J, with 13 bases in the middle.